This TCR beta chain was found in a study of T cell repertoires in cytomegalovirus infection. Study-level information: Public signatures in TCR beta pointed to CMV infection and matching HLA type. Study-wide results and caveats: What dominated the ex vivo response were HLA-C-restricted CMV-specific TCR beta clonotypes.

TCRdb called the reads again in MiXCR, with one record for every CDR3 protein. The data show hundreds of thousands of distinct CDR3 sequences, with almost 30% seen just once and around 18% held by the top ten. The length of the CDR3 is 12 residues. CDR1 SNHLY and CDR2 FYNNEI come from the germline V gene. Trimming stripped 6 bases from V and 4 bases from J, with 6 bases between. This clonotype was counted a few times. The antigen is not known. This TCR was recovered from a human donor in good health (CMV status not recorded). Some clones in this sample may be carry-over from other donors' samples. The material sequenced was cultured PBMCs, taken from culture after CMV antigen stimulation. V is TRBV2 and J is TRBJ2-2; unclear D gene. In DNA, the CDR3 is TGTGCCAGCAGGAGATTCACCGGGGAGCTGTTTTTT. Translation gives CASRRFTGELFF.